This T cell receptor beta chain was obtained from a study of shared clonotypes between healthy human individuals (dated by TCRdb to 2020 to 2021). Background on the whole study: A few men and two women, aged 18 to 49 years, made up the cohort. To estimate repertoire size and how much clonotypes are shared between individuals, the study performed deep sequencing of blood TCR repertoires from a handful of healthy adults. Each donor's leukapheresis produced roughly between roughly 0.9 and 8.9 billion PBMCs. To increase sequencing depth and limit assay-specific biases, different laboratories used diverse techniques to prepare libraries and sequence TCR repertoires. Beyond this particular receptor, the publication reports: Based on pairwise subsampling, the degree of clonotype sharing among donors was expected to be affected by sequencing depth. Because the study included a small number of donors, the genetic and exposure-history diversity represented was limited. Only blood was sampled, and tissue TCR repertoires likely differ from those in blood.

TCR CDR3 regions were amplified from genomic DNA by multiplex PCR using the deep immunoSEQ assay. For each cell subset, the extracted genomic DNA was distributed evenly across all wells of several immunoSEQ 96-well plates, and each plate served as one replicate. For unsorted PBMC, each replicate PCR was loaded with roughly 270 ng genomic DNA, equivalent to about 30,000 T cell genomes. Ten immunoSEQ deep assay plates were used to sequence the unsorted PBMC genomic DNA. Purified libraries were measured with a Qubit 3.0 fluorometer, size-checked on a Bioanalyzer 2100, and measured again with the KAPA Library Quantification kit. Each immunoSEQ 96-well plate was sequenced on its own single-read 150-cycle Illumina NextSeq 550 flow cell. Under the source paper's analysis protocol: The immunoSEQ output contained only junctional sequences without quality scores, so filtering could not match that applied to full-length reads. Sequences were annotated with PyIR, a Python wrapper for IgBLAST v1.9, and V/J genes and CDR3 were assigned using IMGT germline references. Any read was removed if the V/J assignment was weak (E-value above 1e-6), the CDR3 was missing, or the read contained stop codons, out-of-frame junctions, or ambiguous translated residues. V3J clonotypes were defined as sequences sharing the same inferred V gene, J gene, and CDR3 amino acid sequence. Percentage overlap between repertoires was computed as shared unique clonotypes divided by the size of the smaller repertoire. Repertoire richness was assessed with RTK rarefaction, the Chao1 estimator, and Recon v2.1 estimates of unobserved clonotypes. Entries here come from immuneACCESS through TCRdb and include only in-frame sequences with V and J called. Some clones fail to appear in such tables; in the studies checked, an unresolved V gene covers under half of the shortfall, and the cause of the remainder is unknown. D and trimming were read from the DNA, whereas the V and J calls and clone size are those reported in that table. The sample records around 480,000 clones, about 80% of which are singletons. Approximately 12% of the sample rests with the top ten.

With respect to this clone: The clone's antigen remains unknown. Within one base of it there is no much larger clone, and no base qualities were kept.

The CDR3 starts with the cysteine, ends with the phenylalanine, and has 17 residues. Here the CDR3 DNA is all that survives: 51 bases in frame from base 1. The donors were healthy, HIV-negative adults with no recently reported acute infections or vaccinations. Every donor was a Caucasian adult residing in Nashville, Tennessee, USA. For unsorted samples, some 87 million PBMCs were counted, and genomic DNA was extracted using the QIAamp DNA Blood Mini kit. Blood was obtained by leukapheresis, after which PBMCs were separated by Ficoll-Histopaque density gradient centrifugation and cryopreserved in liquid nitrogen vapor phase.

The sample taken for sequencing was PBMCs. This TCR came from a middle-aged woman in good health. Some clones in this sample may be carry-over from other donors' samples. This chain is built from TRBV21-1 and TRBJ2-1; the D call of TRBD2 is as the table states it, not checked on the DNA. TRBV21-1 is designated a pseudogene. The CDR3: CASSTSSTGLPYNEQFF. The nucleotide sequence is TGTGCCAGCAGCACGTCCTCAACGGGACTCCCCTACAATGAGCAGTTCTTC.